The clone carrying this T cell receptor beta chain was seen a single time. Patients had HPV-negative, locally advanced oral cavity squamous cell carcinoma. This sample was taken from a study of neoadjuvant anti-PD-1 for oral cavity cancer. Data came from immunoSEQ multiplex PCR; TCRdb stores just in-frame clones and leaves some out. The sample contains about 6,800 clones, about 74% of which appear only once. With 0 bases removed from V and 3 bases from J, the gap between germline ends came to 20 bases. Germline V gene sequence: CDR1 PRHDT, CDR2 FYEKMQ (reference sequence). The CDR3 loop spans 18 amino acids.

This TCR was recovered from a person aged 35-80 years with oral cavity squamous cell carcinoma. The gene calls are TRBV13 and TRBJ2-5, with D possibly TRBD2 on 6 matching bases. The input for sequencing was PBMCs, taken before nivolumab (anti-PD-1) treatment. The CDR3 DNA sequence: TGTGCCAGCAGCTTAGGAGGGGCACTGGGTAGCGGAGAAGAGACCCAGTACTTC. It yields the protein CASSLGGALGSGEETQYF. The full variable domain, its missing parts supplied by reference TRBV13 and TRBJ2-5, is AAGVIQSPRHLIKEKRETATLKCYPIPRHDTVYWYQQGPGQDPQFLISFYEKMQSDKGSIPDRFSAQQFSDYHSELNMSSLELGDSALYFCASSLGGALGSGEETQYFGPGTRLLVL.